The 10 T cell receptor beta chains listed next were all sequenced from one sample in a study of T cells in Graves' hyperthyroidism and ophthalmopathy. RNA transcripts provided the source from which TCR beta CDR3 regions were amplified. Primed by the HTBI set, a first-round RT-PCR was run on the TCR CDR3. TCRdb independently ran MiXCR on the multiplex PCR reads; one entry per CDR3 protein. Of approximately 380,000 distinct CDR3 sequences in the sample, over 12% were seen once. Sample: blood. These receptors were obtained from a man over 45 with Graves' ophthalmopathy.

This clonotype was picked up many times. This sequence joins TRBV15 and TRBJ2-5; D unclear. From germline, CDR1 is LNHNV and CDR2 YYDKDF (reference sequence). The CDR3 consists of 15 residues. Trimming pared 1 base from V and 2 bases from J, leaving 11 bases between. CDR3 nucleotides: TGTGCCACCAGCAGAGGTCTCCAACTACAAGAGACCCAGTACTTC. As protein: CATSRGLQLQETQYF.

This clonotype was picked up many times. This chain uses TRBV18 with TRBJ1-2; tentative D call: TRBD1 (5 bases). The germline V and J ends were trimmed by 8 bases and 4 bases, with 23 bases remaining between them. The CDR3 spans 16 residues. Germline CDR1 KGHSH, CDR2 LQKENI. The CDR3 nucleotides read TGTGCCAGCACAAACACCCAAAGGGACCTCGGCTATGGCTACACCTTC. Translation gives CASTNTQRDLGYGYTF.

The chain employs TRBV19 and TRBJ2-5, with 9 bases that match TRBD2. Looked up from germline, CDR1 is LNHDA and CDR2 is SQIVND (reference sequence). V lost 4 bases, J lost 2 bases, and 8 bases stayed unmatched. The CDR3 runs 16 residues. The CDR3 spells CASSTRTSVQQETQYF. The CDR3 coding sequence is TGTGCCAGTAGTACTCGGACTAGCGTACAGCAAGAGACCCAGTACTTC. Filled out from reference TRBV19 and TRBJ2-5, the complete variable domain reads DGGITQSPKYLFRKEGQNVTLSCEQNLNHDAMYWYRQDPGQGLRLIYYSQIVNDFQKGDIAEGYSVSREKKESFPLTVTSAQKNPTAFYLCASSTRTSVQQETQYFGPGTRLLVL.

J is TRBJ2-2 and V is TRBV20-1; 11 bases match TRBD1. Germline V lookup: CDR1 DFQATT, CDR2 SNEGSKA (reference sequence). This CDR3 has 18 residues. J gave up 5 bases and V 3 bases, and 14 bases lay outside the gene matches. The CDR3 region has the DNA TGCAGTGCTAGGCCGTTCCCGGGACAGGGGGGGGATACCGGGGAGCTGTTTTTT. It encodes CSARPFPGQGGDTGELFF.

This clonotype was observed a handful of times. This CDR3 reads CSVDNIGSQETQYF. CDR3 in DNA: TGCAGCGTTGATAACATCGGATCCCAGGAGACCCAGTACTTC. V and J are TRBV29-1 and TRBJ2-5; D gene uncertain. Trimming took off 3 bases at V and 5 bases at J, with 16 bases between the two ends. Germline V gene lookup returns CDR1 SQVTM and CDR2 ANQGSEA. CDR3 length: 14 amino acids.

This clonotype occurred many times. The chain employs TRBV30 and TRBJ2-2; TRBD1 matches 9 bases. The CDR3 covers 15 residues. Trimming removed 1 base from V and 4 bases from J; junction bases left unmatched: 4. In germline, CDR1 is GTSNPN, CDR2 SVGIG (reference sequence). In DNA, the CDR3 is TGTGCCTGGAGTGAAAGACAGGGGGTCACCGGGGAGCTGTTTTTT. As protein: CAWSERQGVTGELFF.

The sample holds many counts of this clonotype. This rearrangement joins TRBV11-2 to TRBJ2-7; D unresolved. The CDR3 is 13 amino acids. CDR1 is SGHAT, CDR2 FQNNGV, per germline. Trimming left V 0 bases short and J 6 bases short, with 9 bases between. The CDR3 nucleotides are TGTGCCAGCAGCTTAGATATGCTTCTCGAGCAGTACTTC. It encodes CASSLDMLLEQYF.

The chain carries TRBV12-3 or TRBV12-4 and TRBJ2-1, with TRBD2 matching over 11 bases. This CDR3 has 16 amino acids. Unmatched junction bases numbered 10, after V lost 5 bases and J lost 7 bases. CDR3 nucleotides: TGTGCCAGCAGTCCAACGCTAGCGGGAGGAGTGAATGAGCAGTTCTTC. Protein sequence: CASSPTLAGGVNEQFF.

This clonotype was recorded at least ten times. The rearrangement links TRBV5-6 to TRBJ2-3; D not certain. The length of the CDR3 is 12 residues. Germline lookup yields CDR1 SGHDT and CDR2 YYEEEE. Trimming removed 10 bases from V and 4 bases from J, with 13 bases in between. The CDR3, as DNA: TGTGCCCCAGTCCCAGCTGCAGATACGCAGTATTTT. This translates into CAPVPAADTQYF.

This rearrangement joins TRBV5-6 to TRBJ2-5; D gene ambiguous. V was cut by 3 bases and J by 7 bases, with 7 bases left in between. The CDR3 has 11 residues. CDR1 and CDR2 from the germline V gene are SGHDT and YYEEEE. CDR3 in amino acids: CASSSFGTQYF. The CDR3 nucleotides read TGTGCCAGCAGCTCGTTCGGGACCCAGTACTTC.